This TCR beta chain was found in a study of identical twins. Only one count was recorded for this clonotype. At one end the junction does not follow the germline gene, possibly because of a read error. Germline CDR1 is SGHAT and CDR2 is FQDESV (reference sequence). The CDR3 length is 15 residues. TCRdb redid the calling of the 5' RACE reads with MiXCR, one entry per CDR3 protein. The table lists hundreds of thousands of distinct CDR3 sequences, about 7.1% of them singletons. The same sample was also studied in work on yellow fever vaccine responses in identical twins.

The specimen sequenced was PBMCs. The chain carries TRBV11-1 and TRBJ2-2, with D perhaps matching TRBD1 or TRBD2 (5 bases each). The TCR was taken from a woman between 18 and 29 years old in good health. Here the CDR3 reads CASSLQGADTGELLF. Written as DNA, the CDR3 is TGTGCCAGCAGCTTGCAGGGAGCGGACACCGGGGAGCTGCTTTTT.